Listed here are 13 T cell receptor beta chains from one sample, sequenced in a study of blood T cell repertoires in COVID-19. Libraries were prepared by immunoSEQ multiplex PCR; TCRdb keeps only in-frame clonotypes and omits some of them. The sample lists fewer than 350,000 clones; about 87% were seen once. The source material was PBMCs or T cells enriched from blood (not recorded which). These receptor sequences come from a woman under 40 with acute COVID-19.

This clone occurred a few times. The chain combines TRBV19 with TRBJ1-4, with 9 bases matching TRBD1. The CDR3 contains 14 residues. Germline CDR1 and CDR2: LNHDA and SQIVND (reference sequence). V was clipped by 3 bases and J by 8 bases; unmatched bases: 4. The CDR3 here is CASSMGQGVEKLFF. The DNA for the CDR3 is TGTGCCAGTAGTATGGGACAGGGAGTCGAAAAACTGTTTTTT.

The chain carries TRBV4-1 and TRBJ2-1, with unresolved D. In germline, CDR1 is MGHRA, CDR2 YSYEKL. The V end lost 0 bases, the J end lost 5 bases, and 17 bases lay between the germline ends. The CDR3 covers 17 residues. The CDR3 region is CASSQDRGGRFDNEQFF. The CDR3 bases are TGCGCCAGCAGCCAAGACCGTGGCGGTCGGTTCGACAATGAGCAGTTCTTC.

J is TRBJ1-2 and V is TRBV28; 10 bases align to TRBD1. V was pared by 5 bases and J by 8 bases, with 11 bases of the junction left unmatched. The CDR3 is 15 amino acids. The germline gives CDR1 MDHEN, CDR2 SYDVKM. The CDR3 spells CASSLGFSGQGGYTF. CDR3 bases: TGTGCCAGCAGTCTGGGATTCTCGGGACAGGGGGGCTACACCTTC.

This rearrangement joins TRBV27 to TRBJ2-7, with 9 bases matching TRBD2. From germline, CDR1 is MNHEY and CDR2 SMNVEV (reference sequence). After removal of 4 bases from V and 6 bases from J, the junction contained 10 bases not matched to a gene. CDR3 length: 15 residues. For the CDR3, the DNA is TGTGCCAGCAGTTGGGGCGGGACTAGCTTATCCGAGCAGTACTTC. Protein product: CASSWGGTSLSEQYF.

A single count supports this clone. The CDR3 bases are TGTGCCAGCAACTCAGGGGGAGAGAAAAACATTCAGTACTTC. Translated, it gives CASNSGGEKNIQYF. V gene TRBV6-5 combines with J gene TRBJ2-4, with 7 positions matching TRBD1. V trimming: 7 bases; J trimming: 4 bases; junction bases outside the gene matches: 7. The length of the CDR3 is 14 residues. Germline assignment: CDR1 MNHEY and CDR2 SVGAGI.

This chain's CDR3 is CASSQTSGSQPQHF. CDR3 DNA sequence: TGTGCCAGCAGCCAAACGAGCGGTTCTCAGCCCCAGCATTTT. The chain has TRBV16 and TRBJ1-5, with D hard to call. Germline CDR1 and CDR2: KGHSY and FQNENV. V lost 2 bases and J 6 bases, leaving 11 bases between the germline ends. CDR3 length: 14 amino acids.

The V and J genes are TRBV24-1 and TRBJ2-2, with TRBD2 matching over 9 bases. Trimming cost V 3 bases and J 4 bases; bases outside gene matches: 5. CDR1 is KGHDR and CDR2 is SFDVKD in the germline V gene. The CDR3 extends over 16 amino acids. DNA of the CDR3: TGTGCCACCAGTGATGGGGATAGCGGGAGCACCGGGGAGCTGTTTTTT. Translated: CATSDGDSGSTGELFF.

The rearrangement joins TRBV5-1 to TRBJ2-3; 10 nucleotides match TRBD2. The CDR3 covers 16 residues. J gave up 6 bases and V 3 bases, and 10 bases lay outside the gene matches. The germline CDR1 and CDR2 sequences are SGHRS and YFSETQ. For the CDR3, the DNA is TGCGCCAGCAGCTATATATGGACTAGCGGAGCCGATACGCAGTATTTT. Protein product: CASSYIWTSGADTQYF.

V is TRBV2 and J is TRBJ2-7, with D possibly matching TRBD1 (6 bases). The length of the CDR3 is 13 residues. V was trimmed by 11 bases and J by 4 bases, leaving 18 bases between them. Per germline, CDR1 SNHLY and CDR2 FYNNEI. The DNA for the CDR3 is TGTGCCTCCGGGTGGGGACAATGGTACGAGCAGTACTTC. This translates into CASGWGQWYEQYF.

This clone showed up just a few times. The gene calls are TRBV7-2 and TRBJ2-3, with 13 bases fitting TRBD2. Losses at the gene ends were 5 bases for V and 8 bases for J; bases not matched to a gene: 10. In germline, CDR1 is SGHTA, CDR2 FQGNSA. The CDR3 runs to 16 residues. CDR3 DNA: TGTGCCAGCAGCCCGGGACTAGCGGGAAGGGTCAGTACGCAGTATTTT. Protein sequence: CASSPGLAGRVSTQYF.

The genes are TRBV3-1 (or the pseudogene TRBV3-2) and TRBJ2-7; maybe TRBD1 (6 bases). The CDR3 runs 14 residues. Germline V gives CDR1 LGHDT, CDR2 YNNKEL (reference sequence). V was clipped by 4 bases and J by 0 bases, with 10 bases between them. The CDR3 region has the DNA TGTGCCAGCAGCCGGACAGTAAACTCCTACGAGCAGTACTTC. This encodes CASSRTVNSYEQYF.

The sample holds a few counts of this clone. The rearrangement joins TRBV27 to TRBJ1-1; tentatively, D is TRBD1 (6 bases). The CDR3 has 14 residues. Germline assignment: CDR1 MNHEY and CDR2 SMNVEV (reference sequence). V lost 3 bases and J 6 bases, leaving 14 bases between the germline ends. The CDR3 DNA reads TGTGCCAGCAGTTTCCTACAGGGTAGCTCTGAAGCTTTCTTT. It codes for CASSFLQGSSEAFF.

V and J are TRBV5-5 and TRBJ2-7, with 12 bases that match TRBD2. Per the germline V gene, CDR1 is SGHKS and CDR2 is YYEKEE (reference sequence). Trimming cost V 3 bases and J 2 bases; bases outside gene matches: 12. The CDR3 runs 18 residues. The CDR3 DNA sequence: TGTGCCAGCAGCTCGGCCCCTAGCGGGAGGGCCGGCACCTACGAGCAGTACTTC. Translation: CASSSAPSGRAGTYEQYF.